A selection of T cell receptor beta chains follows, all from one sample in a study of T cells in narcolepsy. Clones were sequenced by immunoSEQ multiplex PCR, and TCRdb holds only the in-frame ones, with some missing. This sample yields around 35,000 clones, of which 80% to 85% are seen a single time; roughly 2.6% belongs to the top ten. Sequenced: CD45RA- memory CD4+ T cells from PBMCs. These receptors came from a human donor with narcolepsy. Each CDR3 is given with its conserved first and last residue. Each record gives: D gene, V gene, J gene, clone size, CDR3 DNA, CDR3 protein. The D gene is left open where the match is weak. Size is stated for part of the rows, as once, few or many counts, or as a class when the clone is expanded.

>.|TRBV28|TRBJ2-5|.
TGTGCCAGCAGTTTATCCTCGAGACACCAAGAGACCCAGTACTTC
CASSLSSRHQETQYF
>TRBD2|TRBV5-6|TRBJ2-1|.
TGTGCCAGCAGCGAAACTAGCGGGGGGAACAATGAGCAGTTCTTC
CASSETSGGNNEQFF
>.|TRBV5-6|TRBJ1-2|.
TGTGCCAGCAGCTTGGTAGGGACCTCTCGAGGCTACACCTTC
CASSLVGTSRGYTF
>.|TRBV10-3|TRBJ2-5|.
TGTGCCATCAGTGAGCTTCAAGAGACCCAGTACTTC
CAISELQETQYF
>.|TRBV9|TRBJ2-1|.
TGTGCCAGCAGCGAGAGCGGGCGTGAGCAGTTCTTC
CASSESGREQFF
>TRBD2|TRBV5-1|TRBJ2-7|.
TGCGCCAGCAGCTGGGGGACTAGCGGGGACGAGCAGTACTTC
CASSWGTSGDEQYF
>.|TRBV6-1|TRBJ2-7|.
TGTGCCTCAGGGCGGTCGTACGAGCAGTACTTC
CASGRSYEQYF
>.|TRBV6-1|TRBJ2-2|.
TGTGCCAGCACGGGACAATGGAACACCGGGGAGCTGTTTTTT
CASTGQWNTGELFF
>TRBD1|TRBV19|TRBJ2-5|.
TGTGCCAGTAGTTCCTTACAATCCACAGGGGGCGTAGAGACCCAGTACTTC
CASSSLQSTGGVETQYF
>.|TRBV5-1|TRBJ1-1|.
TGCGCCAGCAGCTCCGCCCGGGATCCCACTGAAGCTTTCTTT
CASSSARDPTEAFF
>TRBD1|TRBV7-6|TRBJ1-5|.
TGTGCCAGCAGCTCCGGACAGGGCGGTCAGCCCCAGCATTTT
CASSSGQGGQPQHF
>TRBD1|TRBV7-2|TRBJ1-5|.
TGTGCCAGCAGCTCATCGACAGGGGAAAACCAGCCCCAGCATTTT
CASSSSTGENQPQHF
>.|TRBV4-3|TRBJ2-3|.
TGCGCCAGCAGCCTAACTGAAGGGGCCGATACGCAGTATTTT
CASSLTEGADTQYF
>.|TRBV11-3|TRBJ1-5|.
TGTGCCAGCAGCCTCTGCCAGCCCCAGCATTTT
CASSLCQPQHF
>TRBD1|TRBV11-2|TRBJ1-4|.
TGTGCCAGCAGCTTAATGGGACAGGGTGAAAAACTGTTTTTT
CASSLMGQGEKLFF
>.|TRBV18|TRBJ1-4|.
TGTGCCAGCTCAGACTCAAGCGGGAAACTCACTAATGAAAAACTGTTTTTT
CASSDSSGKLTNEKLFF
>TRBD2|TRBV6-5|TRBJ2-7|.
TGTGCCAGCACCGGGGGAGGGTCCGTCCACGAGCAGTACTTC
CASTGGGSVHEQYF
>TRBD1|TRBV28|TRBJ1-2|.
TGTGCCAGCAGTTCTTGGGACAGGGTAGCGTATGGCTACACCTTC
CASSSWDRVAYGYTF
>.|TRBV6-1|TRBJ1-1|.
TGTGCCGGCAGGTCAGAAAGGTGGAACACTGAAGCTTTCTTT
CAGRSERWNTEAFF
>TRBD1|TRBV6-5|TRBJ1-5|.
TGTGCCAGCAGCCGACAGGGGGAGGGAAATCAGCCCCAGCATTTT
CASSRQGEGNQPQHF
>.|TRBV6-1|TRBJ2-5|.
TGTGCCAGCCTATTACAAGAGACCCAGTACTTC
CASLLQETQYF
>TRBD2|TRBV28|TRBJ2-5|.
TGTGCCAGCACCGAACCACCGGGGGGCCAGTACTTC
CASTEPPGGQYF
>.|TRBV21-1|TRBJ2-7|.
TGTGCCAGCAGCAAAGAGGGAGACAGGGGGAGTCCCTACGAGCAGTACTTC
CASSKEGDRGSPYEQYF
>.|TRBV5-7|TRBJ1-1|.
TGTGCCACCTCGACAGACAAAGGTACTGAAGCTTTCTTT
CATSTDKGTEAFF
>.|TRBV7-8|TRBJ1-2|.
TGTGCCAGCAGCTTATTAGTAGGGGCCTACAACTATGGCTACACCTTC
CASSLLVGAYNYGYTF
>.|TRBV6-1|TRBJ1-4|.
TGTGCCAGCACTACAGGGTTTGAAAATGAAAAACTGTTTTTT
CASTTGFENEKLFF
>.|TRBV6-6|TRBJ1-3|once
TGTGCCACTCATTCCCCGGGGGCTGGAAACACCATATATTTT
CATHSPGAGNTIYF
>.|TRBV5-1|TRBJ1-1|.
TGCGCCAGCAGCTTGGTCGGGCATGAAGCTTTCTTT
CASSLVGHEAFF
>TRBD1|TRBV10-2|TRBJ2-3|once
TGCGCCAGCCAGGGGGAGACAGATACGCAGTATTTT
CASQGETDTQYF
>.|TRBV11-2|TRBJ1-1|few
TGTGCCAGCAGCTCGGGGAACACTGAAGCTTTCTTT
CASSSGNTEAFF
>TRBD1|TRBV6-5|TRBJ1-6|.
TGTGCCAGCAGCCTCAACAGGGGATCACCCCTCCACTTT
CASSLNRGSPLHF
>TRBD1|TRBV27|TRBJ1-5|once
TGTGCCAGCAGTGGACAGGGGGCGGGTCAGCCCCAGCATTTT
CASSGQGAGQPQHF
>TRBD1|TRBV7-8|TRBJ2-3|.
TGTGCCAGCAGCTTAGCTTTCGGACAGGGGACAGATACGCAGTATTTT
CASSLAFGQGTDTQYF
>.|TRBV30|TRBJ1-3|.
TGTGCCTCGATATACAGGGATCGTGGAAACACCATATATTTT
CASIYRDRGNTIYF
>.|TRBV5-6|TRBJ1-2|few
TGTGCCAGCCATTCACACAGATCTAACTATGGCTACACCTTC
CASHSHRSNYGYTF
>.|TRBV11-2|TRBJ1-6|.
TGTGCCAGCAGCTGGGGCCCGGACCTTCCTACCCACTTT
CASSWGPDLPTHF
>TRBD2|TRBV5-6|TRBJ2-5|.
TGTGCCAGCAGCTTGGCCGGGACTAGCGGAGGAAGGGAGACCCAGTACTTC
CASSLAGTSGGRETQYF
>TRBD1|TRBV27|TRBJ1-2|.
TGTGCCAGCAGTTTCATGACAGGGGGCGCGGACGGGAATGGCTACACCTTC
CASSFMTGGADGNGYTF
>.|TRBV5-1|TRBJ2-2|.
TGCGCCAGCAGCTTGGCCCGGGGAACCGGGGAGCTGTTTTTT
CASSLARGTGELFF
>TRBD2|TRBV6-5|TRBJ2-1|.
TGTGCCAGCAGATCAATCGGGGGGGCCTTCAATGAGCAGTTCTTC
CASRSIGGAFNEQFF
>TRBD1|TRBV2|TRBJ1-5|.
TGTGCCACAAACCGGGACAGGCGCAATCAGCCCCAGCATTTT
CATNRDRRNQPQHF
>.|TRBV21-1|TRBJ1-5|.
TGTGCCAGCAGCAAAGTCAAGGGGAGGCAGCCCCAGCATTTT
CASSKVKGRQPQHF
>.|TRBV28|TRBJ1-3|.
TGTGCCAGCAGTGCTCAGGGACCGTCCTCTGGAAACACCATATATTTT
CASSAQGPSSGNTIYF
>.|TRBV19|TRBJ1-3|.
TGTGCCAGTAGTATCCGGGGCTCTGGAAACACCATATATTTT
CASSIRGSGNTIYF
>.|TRBV10-3|TRBJ2-1|.
TGTGCCATCAGTGCGACTGTCCCCTACAATGAGCAGTTCTTC
CAISATVPYNEQFF